Below, one T cell receptor beta chain is given with its context. These data originate in a study of blood T cell repertoires in COVID-19. Whole-study context: PBMCs, B-cell-depleted T cells, or T cells were the source of the cDNA or gDNA that made up the material.

Per the study methods: The assay estimated nucleated cells by amplifying reference gene primers. Clones were read by immunoSEQ multiplex PCR, and TCRdb kept only the in-frame ones, dropping some. The V and J calls and clone size were taken over from that table, and D and trimming were inferred from the DNA. Among fewer than 200,000 clones listed, around 82% were seen once. Per the germline V gene, CDR1 is SNHLY and CDR2 is FYNNEI. Trimming stripped 10 bases from V and 2 bases from J, with 20 bases between. This CDR3 contains 16 residues. V usage is TRBV2 and J usage is TRBJ2-2; the D gene is possibly TRBD2 (5 bases). The sequence derives from a woman between 45 and 60 years old in a cohort exposed to, infected with or recovered from COVID-19 (not recorded which). Source material: PBMCs or T cells enriched from blood (not recorded which). The CDR3 loop is CATSKRWEYNTGELFF. The CDR3 DNA is TGTGCCACCTCAAAGCGATGGGAGTATAACACCGGGGAGCTGTTTTTT.